What follows are 4 T cell receptor beta chains derived from one specimen sequenced in a study of cytotoxic CD8 clonotypes in ibrutinib-treated CLL (dated by TCRdb to 2020 to 2023). The library came from the immunoSEQ multiplex PCR assay. TCRdb mirrors the immuneACCESS table, restricted to in-frame sequences. Some clones are absent from its copies; in checked studies, under half trace to an unresolved V gene, and the reason for the others is unknown. Recorded for this sample are 65,000 to 85,000 clones; approximately 82% of them occurred a single time. About 39% of the sample belongs to the ten largest clones. The time point label, read with the paper, signifies: approximately 2 years on ibrutinib. The sequencing used PBMCs, collected after 24 months of ibrutinib treatment. These receptors came from a human donor with chronic lymphocytic leukemia.

V and J are TRBV6-5 and TRBJ2-7, with TRBD1 as a possible D gene (5 bases). V was cut by 0 bases and J by 7 bases, with 16 bases left in between. Germline-derived CDR1 and CDR2 are MNHEY and SVGAGI. CDR3 length equals 15 residues. The DNA of the CDR3 is TGTGCCAGCAGTTACTCCCTTTTGACAGCTAAAGAGCAGTACTTC. Protein sequence: CASSYSLLTAKEQYF.

The chain carries TRBV30 and TRBJ1-3; no definite D call. CDR3 length: 12 residues. V gave up 2 bases and J gave up 7 bases, with 9 bases separating them. Germline V CDR1 and CDR2: GTSNPN, SVGIG (reference sequence). This CDR3 is CAWSSPRNTIYF. In DNA, the CDR3 is TGTGCCTGGAGTAGCCCCCGTAACACCATATATTTT.

V and J are TRBV6-5 and TRBJ2-3; D gene ambiguous. Trimming cost V 0 bases and J 1 base, with 5 bases left between them. The CDR3 sequence is 14 residues long. Germline CDR1 and CDR2: MNHEY and SVGAGI. CDR3 nucleotide sequence: TGTGCCAGCAGTTACTCCCATCGCACAGATACGCAGTATTTT. This encodes CASSYSHRTDTQYF.

The chain recombines TRBV10-3 with TRBJ2-1, with D unclear. Germline V gene lookup returns CDR1 ENHRY and CDR2 SYGVKD. Trimming removed 0 bases at V and 7 bases at J, with 4 bases between. This CDR3 spans 12 amino acids. The CDR3: CAISESRNEQFF. CDR3 DNA: TGTGCCATCAGTGAGTCGAGGAATGAGCAGTTCTTC.